The next 27 T cell receptor beta chains were all read from a single sample in a study of T-cell reconstitution after alpha-beta-depleted transplantation in children. Preparation of the TCRbeta library used unique molecular identifiers. TCRdb re-called the PCR reads with MiXCR, one entry per CDR3 protein. The sample yields 330,000 or so distinct CDR3 sequences, about 9.4% seen once. Sequenced here: PBMCs, sampled before TCRalphabeta/CD19-depleted stem cell transplant. Every receptor here comes from a boy under two years old with acute myeloid leukemia, due to receive a stem cell transplant.

This clonotype was picked up many times. The rearrangement joins TRBV15 to TRBJ2-7; maybe TRBD1 (7 bases). CDR1 is LNHNV and CDR2 is YYDKDF in the germline V gene (reference sequence). V was trimmed by 1 base and J by 5 bases, leaving 12 bases between them. CDR3 length: 14 residues. CDR3 protein: CATSRGDREDEQYF. The DNA of the CDR3 is TGTGCCACCAGCAGAGGAGACAGGGAGGACGAGCAGTACTTC. Together with reference TRBV15 and TRBJ2-7, the CDR3 gives the full variable domain: DAMVIQNPRYQVTQFGKPVTLSCSQTLNHNVMYWYQQKSSQAPKLLFHYYDKDFNNEADTPDNFQSRRPNTSFCFLDIRSPGLGDTAMYLCATSRGDREDEQYFGPGTRLTVT.

The chain combines TRBV12-3 or TRBV12-4 with TRBJ1-5; D is uncertain. The CDR3 totals 11 residues. The ends were cut back, 6 bases at V and 6 bases at J, with 6 bases in the middle. The CDR3 loop is CASSVGQPQHF. DNA for the CDR3: TGTGCCAGCAGCGTTGGTCAGCCCCAGCATTTT.

This clonotype was found many times. The chain carries TRBV5-6 and TRBJ2-7; 7 nucleotides line up with TRBD2. The CDR3 length is 13 residues. Germline trimming cut 9 bases from V and 6 bases from J; bases unmatched to any gene: 12. In germline, CDR1 is SGHDT, CDR2 YYEEEE. The chain's CDR3 is CATSVVGGGEQYF. Here the CDR3 DNA reads TGTGCCACTTCCGTGGTGGGGGGGGGCGAGCAGTACTTC. The full variable domain, in which reference TRBV5-6 and TRBJ2-7 provide the parts outside the CDR3, is DAGVTQSPTHLIKTRGQQVTLRCSPKSGHDTVSWYQQALGQGPQFIFQYYEEEERQRGNFPDRFSGHQFPNYSSELNVNALLLGDSALYLCATSVVGGGEQYFGPGTRLTVT.

There are many counts of this clonotype. The junction departs from germline at one end; a sequencing error may be responsible. The chain couples TRBV9 to TRBJ2-6; tentative D call: TRBD1 (5 bases). The germline CDR1 and CDR2 sequences are SGDLS and YYNGEE. There are 15 residues in the CDR3. This CDR3 reads CASTSRSSGANLLTF. In DNA, the CDR3 is TGTGCCAGCACATCAAGGAGCTCTGGGGCCAACCTCCTGACTTTC.

This clonotype was recorded at least ten times. This chain links TRBV6-5 with TRBJ1-4; TRBD1 matches at 8 bases. CDR3 length: 15 amino acids. The V segment lost 4 bases and the J segment 8 bases; nucleotides outside the gene matches: 9. Germline CDR1 reads MNHEY; CDR2 reads SVGAGI. CDR3 in DNA: TGTGCCAGCAGTTCTCAGGACAGGGTCTTCGAAAAACTGTTTTTT. Translation gives CASSSQDRVFEKLFF.

This clonotype was observed at least ten times. The J gene is TRBJ2-1, the V gene TRBV28; D ambiguous. The germline V and J ends were trimmed by 2 bases and 10 bases, with 12 bases remaining between them. Germline CDR1 and CDR2: MDHEN and SYDVKM. The CDR3 totals 13 residues. The CDR3 reads CASSLRSPREQFF. CDR3 nucleotides: TGTGCCAGCAGTTTAAGGTCACCGCGGGAGCAGTTCTTC.

This clonotype has a count of ten or more. The CDR3 nucleotides are TGCGCCAGCAGCCAAGTGGGGACTAGCGGGGCCGGGGAGCTGTTTTTT. It codes for CASSQVGTSGAGELFF. The chain joins TRBV4-1 to TRBJ2-2; TRBD2 agrees at 13 bases. Germline CDR1 and CDR2: MGHRA and YSYEKL. V shed 1 base and J 6 bases; nucleotides not matched to a gene: 2. The CDR3 has 16 amino acids.

The chain recombines TRBV5-6 with TRBJ1-5; 7 bases fit TRBD1. The CDR3 spans 14 residues. Per germline, CDR1 SGHDT and CDR2 YYEEEE. The ends lost 4 bases at V and 4 bases at J; junction bases unmatched: 5. The CDR3 loop reads CASSTGQINQPQHF. CDR3 nucleotide sequence: TGTGCCAGCAGCACGGGACAGATTAATCAGCCCCAGCATTTT. Full variable domain (rest looked up from reference TRBV5-6 and TRBJ1-5): DAGVTQSPTHLIKTRGQQVTLRCSPKSGHDTVSWYQQALGQGPQFIFQYYEEEERQRGNFPDRFSGHQFPNYSSELNVNALLLGDSALYLCASSTGQINQPQHFGDGTRLSIL.

CDR3 sequence (DNA): TGTGCCAGCAGCCAAGTGTGGACAGCCATGAACACTGAAGCTTTCTTT. Translation: CASSQVWTAMNTEAFF. This chain uses TRBV3-1 with TRBJ1-1, with D tentatively TRBD1 (6 bases). Germline-derived CDR1 and CDR2 are LGHDT and YNNKEL (reference sequence). The ends were cut back, 1 base at V and 0 bases at J, with 12 bases in the middle. The CDR3 extends over 16 amino acids.

This clonotype was counted many times. The chain joins TRBV29-1 to TRBJ2-6; the D is unclear. Per the germline V gene, CDR1 is SQVTM and CDR2 is ANQGSEA. The germline V and J ends were trimmed by 5 bases and 4 bases, with 9 bases remaining between them. CDR3 length: 13 residues. The CDR3 coding sequence is TGCAGCGTTCAACCGACAGGGGCCAACGTCCTGACTTTC. Amino acid sequence: CSVQPTGANVLTF.

This clonotype showed up many times. J is TRBJ2-7 and V is TRBV11-2, with 8 positions matching TRBD2. The V segment lost 2 bases and the J segment 0 bases; nucleotides outside the gene matches: 6. The CDR3 has 16 residues. Germline V gene data show CDR1 as SGHAT and CDR2 as FQNNGV. The CDR3 region is CASSLILAVSSYEQYF. DNA for the CDR3: TGTGCCAGCAGCTTAATACTAGCGGTGAGCTCCTACGAGCAGTACTTC. Combining the CDR3 with reference TRBV11-2 and TRBJ2-7 gives the whole variable domain EAGVAQSPRYKIIEKRQSVAFWCNPISGHATLYWYQQILGQGPKLLIQFQNNGVVDDSQLPKDRFSAERLKGVDSTLKIQPAKLEDSAVYLCASSLILAVSSYEQYFGPGTRLTVT.

This clonotype was counted at least ten times. The chain is built from TRBV2 and TRBJ2-7; D gene unclear. Germline V gene data show CDR1 as SNHLY and CDR2 as FYNNEI. V lost 0 bases and J lost 6, with 6 bases in between. CDR3 length: 12 residues. This chain's CDR3 is CASSEATGEQYF. CDR3 sequence (DNA): TGTGCCAGCAGTGAAGCAACGGGCGAGCAGTACTTC.

This clonotype was found many times. The chain combines TRBV4-1 with TRBJ1-4, with D perhaps TRBD1 (6 bases). Germline V gene data show CDR1 as MGHRA and CDR2 as YSYEKL. This CDR3 is 19 amino acids long. The ends were cut back, 5 bases at V and 5 bases at J, with 27 bases in the middle. CDR3 DNA sequence: TGCGCCAGCAGCTCATCGGGCTTGGGCAGGGGAGAACGGAATGAAAAACTGTTTTTT. It encodes CASSSSGLGRGERNEKLFF.

This clonotype was detected only a few times. The chain links TRBV7-2 to TRBJ2-1; 8 nucleotides match TRBD1. The CDR3 totals 14 residues. V shed 3 bases, J shed 10 bases, and the junction held 8 bases outside the gene matches. The germline CDR1 and CDR2 sequences are SGHTA and FQGNSA. The CDR3 DNA reads as TGTGCCAGCAGCTTTTCCAGGGGGCGGACCGAGCAGTTCTTC. It encodes CASSFSRGRTEQFF.

V is TRBV11-2 and J is TRBJ2-1, with 8 bases matching TRBD1. Losses at the gene ends were 0 bases for V and 1 base for J; bases not matched to a gene: 11. Germline V gene lookup returns CDR1 SGHAT and CDR2 FQNNGV. This CDR3 has 19 amino acids. The CDR3 sequence: CASSLEPRTGKGSYNEQFF. DNA of the CDR3: TGTGCCAGCAGCTTAGAGCCCCGGACAGGGAAGGGTTCCTACAATGAGCAGTTCTTC.

This clonotype was detected ten times or more. This chain joins TRBV5-6 and TRBJ2-4; D is tentatively TRBD1 or TRBD2 (5 bases each). The V end lost 5 bases, the J end lost 8 bases, and 8 bases lay between the germline ends. This CDR3 region has 11 residues. The V gene's germline CDR1 is SGHDT and CDR2 YYEEEE. The CDR3 is CASSKGHIQYF. CDR3 nucleotides: TGTGCCAGCAGTAAGGGACACATTCAGTACTTC.

This clonotype was seen a few times. The chain combines TRBV9 with TRBJ2-6; 9 bases fit TRBD1. Losses at the gene ends were 0 bases for V and 0 bases for J; bases not matched to a gene: 10. Germline CDR1 is SGDLS and CDR2 is YYNGEE. This CDR3 region has 20 residues. The CDR3 region is CASSVEGRTGVFSGANVLTF. The CDR3 DNA is TGTGCCAGCAGCGTAGAAGGGCGGACAGGGGTCTTCTCTGGGGCCAACGTCCTGACTTTC.

This clonotype has ten or more counts. The chain carries TRBV7-8 and TRBJ2-7, with D possibly matching TRBD1 (5 bases). The V gene lost 3 bases and the J gene lost 1 base, with 10 bases spanning the gap. Germline V gene sequence: CDR1 SGHVS, CDR2 FQNEAQ. The CDR3 consists of 14 residues. The CDR3, as DNA: TGTGCCAGCAGCTTGGAGACAGTTTCCTACGAGCAGTACTTC. The encoded protein is CASSLETVSYEQYF.

There are many counts of this clonotype. Compared with germline, one end of the junction differs, possibly owing to a read error. This sequence joins TRBV5-1 and TRBJ2-1; 9 bases agree with TRBD2. Germline V lookup: CDR1 SGHRS, CDR2 YFSETQ. This CDR3 contains 13 residues. For the CDR3, the DNA is TGTGCCAGCAGTAGCGGGGGCTACAATGAGCAGTTCTTC. This translates into CASSSGGYNEQFF.

The rearrangement joins TRBV6-1 to TRBJ2-7; D perhaps matches TRBD1 (6 bases). The germline V and J ends were trimmed by 7 bases and 3 bases, with 19 bases remaining between them. CDR1 and CDR2 (germline): MNHNS, SASEGT. The CDR3 extends over 15 amino acids. The CDR3 here is CASTRLGLDSYEQYF. As DNA, the CDR3 is TGTGCCAGCACCCGACTCGGACTGGACAGCTACGAGCAGTACTTC.

This clonotype showed up many times. V usage is TRBV12-3 or TRBV12-4 and J usage is TRBJ2-3; D is unresolved. The V end lost 7 bases, the J end lost 13 bases, and 18 bases lay between the germline ends. CDR3 size: 12 residues. The CDR3 spells CASTSLIKLKYF. The CDR3 DNA reads TGTGCCAGCACATCCCTAATTAAACTAAAGTATTTT.

This clonotype was counted at least ten times. The rearrangement joins TRBV5-8 to TRBJ2-3; D unclear. The CDR3 has 13 amino acids. V was shortened by 0 bases and J by 2 bases, with 4 bases between the two germline ends. Germline-derived CDR1 and CDR2 are SGHTS and YDEGEE. The CDR3 sequence: CASSLGLTDTQYF. The CDR3, as DNA: TGTGCCAGCAGCTTGGGCCTCACAGATACGCAGTATTTT.

This clonotype came up many times. The rearrangement joins TRBV5-1 to TRBJ2-2; 11 bases agree with TRBD1. The CDR3 runs 15 residues. The V gene end was trimmed by 4 bases and the J gene end by 6 bases; junction bases not matched to a gene: 5. Germline V lookup: CDR1 SGHRS, CDR2 YFSETQ. In DNA form, the CDR3 reads TGCGCCAGCAGCGTGGACAGGGGGCGCCCCGGGGAGCTGTTTTTT. Its translation: CASSVDRGRPGELFF.

This clonotype was seen ten or more times. This rearrangement joins TRBV28 to TRBJ2-2; 8 bases match TRBD2. The CDR3 length is 17 residues. Germline CDR1 is MDHEN and CDR2 is SYDVKM. V lost 3 bases and J lost 3; bases outside the gene matches: 9. The CDR3 DNA is TGTGCCAGCAGTTTCGTAGCGGGGTTAGGGGACACCGGGGAGCTGTTTTTT. It encodes CASSFVAGLGDTGELFF.

This clonotype has ten or more counts. The chain has TRBV25-1 and TRBJ2-3, with a tentative D call TRBD1 (6 bases). This CDR3 comprises 16 residues. The germline CDR1 and CDR2 sequences are MGHDK and SYGVNS. V lost 7 bases and J 3 bases, leaving 20 bases between the germline ends. CDR3 loop: CASMGTGQRKTDTQYF. CDR3 nucleotides: TGTGCCAGCATGGGAACTGGACAGAGAAAAACAGATACGCAGTATTTT.

This clonotype has at least ten counts. The CDR3 DNA sequence: TGTGCCAGCAGCCGCCAAGGCCTAGCGGGGGGCCCACTAGGTACAGATACGCAGTATTTT. Translated: CASSRQGLAGGPLGTDTQYF. The chain joins TRBV7-3 to TRBJ2-3; 11 bases map to TRBD2. The germline gives CDR1 SGHTA, CDR2 FQGTGA. The junction had 19 bases not matched to a gene; V was cut back by 5 bases and J by 3 bases. The CDR3 totals 20 residues.

This clonotype was seen ten or more times. The rearrangement joins TRBV20-1 to TRBJ2-5; D perhaps matches TRBD2 (6 bases). The CDR3 runs 12 residues. Germline CDR1 DFQATT, CDR2 SNEGSKA (reference sequence). Trimming removed 4 bases at V and 5 bases at J, with 11 bases between. CDR3 protein: CSATAGPETQYF. The CDR3 DNA sequence: TGCAGTGCTACCGCGGGGCCCGAGACCCAGTACTTC.